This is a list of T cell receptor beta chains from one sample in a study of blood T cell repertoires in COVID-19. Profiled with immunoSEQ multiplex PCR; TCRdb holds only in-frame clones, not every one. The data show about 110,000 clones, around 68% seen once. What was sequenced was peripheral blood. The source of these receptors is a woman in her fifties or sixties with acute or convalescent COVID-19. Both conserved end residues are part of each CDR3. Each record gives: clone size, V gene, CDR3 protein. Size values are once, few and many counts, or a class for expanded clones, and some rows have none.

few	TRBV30	CAWNLGSFAGYTF
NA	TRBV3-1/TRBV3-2	CASSLRKGFYTEAFF
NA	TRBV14	CASSQERDAGEAFF
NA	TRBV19	CASSLQGNHSPLHF
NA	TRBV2	CASSEAGVAESYEQYF
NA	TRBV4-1	CASSQGTGAGNQPQHF
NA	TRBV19	CASRSRNTEAFF
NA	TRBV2	CASRRDRSNQPQHF
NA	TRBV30	CAWSVDRGGTYNEQFF
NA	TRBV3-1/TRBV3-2	CASSQAGARGYTF
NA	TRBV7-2	CASSLGSGALETQYF
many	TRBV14	CASSPTTGFDGGTQYF
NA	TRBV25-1	CASRAMSGGAGANVLTF
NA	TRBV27	CASSSSRDRVGYGYTF
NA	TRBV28	CASSWAGRNQPQHF
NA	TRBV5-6	CASSLDRANSPLHF
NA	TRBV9	CASSAKGGAGSPLHF
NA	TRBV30	CAWSGDRANYGYTF
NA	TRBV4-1	CASKVTGVTGELFF
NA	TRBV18	CASSSPTGWANVLTF
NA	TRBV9	CASNRGLNRDTEAFF
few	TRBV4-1	CASSQQTGNNYGYTF
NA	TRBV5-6	CASSLADEQFF
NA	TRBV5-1	CASSFGGTASYGYTF
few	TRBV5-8	CASSPRPGQGSSKAFF
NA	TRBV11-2	CASSLRRQTEAFF
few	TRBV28	CATCASGVTTDTQYF
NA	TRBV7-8	CASSLMAGGSEQYF
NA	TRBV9	CASSSFTTGEKLFF
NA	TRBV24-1	CATSDAGGGSYNEQFF
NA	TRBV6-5	CASSYNAGLIGYTF
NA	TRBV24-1	CATSDGSYEQYF
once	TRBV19	CASSINGDNSYEQYF
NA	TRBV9	CASSALPTSGSYEQYF
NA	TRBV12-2	CASRLRWMGSYEQYF
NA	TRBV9	CASSVDGTANSPLHF
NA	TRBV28	CASSRTSAENIQYF
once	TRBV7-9	CASSLPESGLRTEAFF
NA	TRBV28	CASNRENEQYF
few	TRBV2	CASSKSGLGNTEAFF
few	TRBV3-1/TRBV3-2	CASSQDCAGWATGRYSNQPQHF
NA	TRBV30	CAWPLPGQGNQPQHF
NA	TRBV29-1	CSVGQDENEKLFF
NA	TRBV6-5	CASSSPLESDTQYF
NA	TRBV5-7	CASSLARTEAFF